This T cell receptor beta chain was found in a study of identical twins. TCRdb re-called the 5' RACE reads with MiXCR, one entry per CDR3 protein. Here the sample spans approximately 500,000 distinct CDR3 sequences, roughly a quarter being singletons. The CDR3 has 15 amino acids. Unmatched junction bases numbered 9, after V lost 4 bases and J lost 5 bases. These same data were also listed under a study on T cells expressing NK-cell markers.

This chain joins TRBV12-3 or TRBV12-4 and TRBJ2-5; 8 bases line up with TRBD1. Sequenced input: CD4+ T cells sorted from blood. The sequence derives from a woman aged 18-29 years in good health. CDR3 bases: TGTGCCAGCAGTTCGGGACAGGTGGAATTGGAGACCCAGTACTTC. Translating gives CASSSGQVELETQYF.